Presented here are 16 T cell receptor beta chains from one specimen sequenced in a study of T cells in Graves' hyperthyroidism and ophthalmopathy. It was RNA transcripts that yielded the amplified TCR beta CDR3 regions. When the TCR CDR3 underwent first-round RT-PCR, the HTBI primer set was used. Each CDR3 protein gets one entry after TCRdb re-called the multiplex PCR reads with MiXCR. The sample has fewer than 500,000 distinct CDR3 sequences, roughly 13% seen once. Source material: blood. The receptors come from a man between 25 and 39 years old with Graves' hyperthyroidism that later progressed to Graves' ophthalmopathy.

In its sample, this clonotype was seen a few times. V usage is TRBV5-1 and J usage is TRBJ2-7; 8 nucleotides match TRBD1. The V and J ends lost 6 bases and 5 bases, in that order; junction bases with no gene match: 13. CDR3 length: 15 amino acids. Germline assignment: CDR1 SGHRS and CDR2 YFSETQ. The CDR3 DNA reads as TGCGCCAGCACCCCCCTAGTCGGACAGGGTAACGAGCAGTACTTC. Its translation is CASTPLVGQGNEQYF.

This clonotype was seen only a few times. The genes are TRBV25-1 and TRBJ1-4; D not certain. Trimming removed 5 bases at V and 4 bases at J, with 8 bases between. This CDR3 contains 13 residues. Germline loops: CDR1 MGHDK, CDR2 SYGVNS. The chain's CDR3 is CASSWSGNEKLFF. The CDR3 nucleotides are TGTGCCAGCAGTTGGAGCGGTAATGAAAAACTGTTTTTT.

CDR3 region: CASAAGGSEAFF. Written as DNA, the CDR3 is TGCGCCAGCGCCGCCGGGGGGAGTGAAGCTTTCTTT. The rearrangement links TRBV5-1 to TRBJ1-1; a possible D gene is TRBD1 (5 bases). CDR3 length equals 12 residues. Per germline, CDR1 SGHRS and CDR2 YFSETQ. Trimming removed 7 bases at V and 7 bases at J, with 14 bases between.

The chain is built from TRBV30 and TRBJ2-7; the D gene could be TRBD1 or TRBD2 (5 bases each). The CDR3 consists of 14 residues. Germline-derived CDR1 and CDR2 are GTSNPN and SVGIG (reference sequence). V gave up 4 bases and J gave up 0 bases, with 13 bases separating them. The DNA for the CDR3 is TGTGCCTGGATTCAAGGGGACGGCTCCTACGAGCAGTACTTC. It specifies CAWIQGDGSYEQYF.

The table lists this clonotype with many counts. The junction shows a germline mismatch at one end, possibly a read error. J is TRBJ2-5 and V is TRBV5-1; tentatively, D is TRBD1 (5 bases). The CDR3 covers 14 residues. Germline V lookup: CDR1 SGHRS, CDR2 YFSETQ. Here the CDR3 reads CASSLGQGQETQYF. In DNA form, the CDR3 reads TGTGCCAGCAGCTTAGGGCAGGGCCAAGAGACCCAGTACTTC.

This clonotype was seen ten or more times. V is TRBV11-3 and J is TRBJ1-6; D unresolved. There are 16 residues in the CDR3. Trimming stripped 4 bases from V and 2 bases from J, with 12 bases between. The V gene's germline CDR1 is SGHNT and CDR2 YENEEA. The CDR3 bases are TGTGCCAGCAGCTCCGGGCCCCGGCCCTATAATTCACCCCTCCACTTT. This codes for CASSSGPRPYNSPLHF.

This clonotype has at least ten counts. The chain is built from TRBV7-9 and TRBJ2-2; 7 nucleotides align to TRBD1. Germline V gene sequence: CDR1 SEHNR, CDR2 FQNEAQ (reference sequence). CDR3 length: 14 residues. J lost 7 bases, V lost 5 bases, and 7 bases had no gene match. CDR3 loop: CASSLPRTGGELFF. CDR3 DNA: TGTGCCAGCAGCCTTCCTCGGACAGGCGGGGAGCTGTTTTTT.

This clonotype was counted only a few times. The chain links TRBV7-9 to TRBJ2-7; D ambiguous. CDR3 length: 14 residues. V lost 2 bases and J lost 5, with 13 bases in between. Germline V CDR1 and CDR2: SEHNR, FQNEAQ (reference sequence). CDR3: CASSLISGLDEQYF. In DNA form, the CDR3 reads TGTGCCAGCAGCTTAATATCAGGATTAGACGAGCAGTACTTC. The full variable domain, its missing parts supplied by reference TRBV7-9 and TRBJ2-7, is DTGVSQNPRHKITKRGQNVTFRCDPISEHNRLYWYRQTLGQGPEFLTYFQNEAQLEKSRLLSDRFSAERPKGSFSTLEIQRTEQGDSAMYLCASSLISGLDEQYFGPGTRLTVT.

This clonotype was picked up many times. The rearrangement links TRBV28 to TRBJ2-3; the match to TRBD1 covers 7 bases. Trimming removed 6 bases from V and 0 bases from J; junction bases left unmatched: 9. CDR1 is MDHEN and CDR2 is SYDVKM in the germline V gene. The CDR3 contains 16 residues. The CDR3 DNA reads TGTGCCAGCAGCCATTGGGACAGATATAGCACAGATACGCAGTATTTT. It specifies CASSHWDRYSTDTQYF.

This clonotype was seen at least ten times. This chain links TRBV18 with TRBJ2-7; the D call may be TRBD1 or TRBD2 (5 bases each). V dropped 6 bases and J dropped 4 bases, with 16 bases sitting between them. The CDR3 spans 14 residues. The germline CDR1 and CDR2 sequences are KGHSH and LQKENI. The CDR3 sequence: CASSGVEPPYEQYF. The CDR3 DNA follows: TGTGCCAGCTCGGGGGTAGAGCCCCCATACGAGCAGTACTTC.

This clonotype was picked up many times. The genes are TRBV5-1 and TRBJ2-1, with 10 bases aligning to TRBD2. Looked up from germline, CDR1 is SGHRS and CDR2 is YFSETQ. With 3 bases clipped from V and 4 bases from J, the junction kept 13 bases outside the gene matches. The CDR3 consists of 18 residues. CDR3 region: CASSSGGAPGLAYNEQFF. As DNA, the CDR3 is TGCGCCAGCAGCTCCGGGGGGGCCCCGGGACTAGCGTACAATGAGCAGTTCTTC.

This clonotype has a handful of counts. The J gene is TRBJ1-2, the V gene TRBV25-1; 8 bases fit TRBD1. CDR1 MGHDK and CDR2 SYGVNS come from the germline V gene. V shed 8 bases, J shed 7 bases, and the junction held 15 bases outside the gene matches. The CDR3 consists of 15 residues. This CDR3 reads CASAPPGQGAGGYTF. CDR3 coding DNA: TGTGCCAGCGCCCCCCCGGGGCAGGGGGCCGGTGGCTACACCTTC.

With regard to this clonotype: A much more abundant neighbour one base away suggests this may be a read error. J is TRBJ2-3 and V is TRBV3-1, with D possibly TRBD2 on 6 matching bases. The V gene's germline CDR1 is LGHDT and CDR2 YNNKEL (reference sequence). Trimming left V 4 bases short and J 2 bases short, with 13 bases between. The CDR3 has 15 residues. The CDR3 region is CASSPGEAFTDTQYF. CDR3 coding DNA: TGTGCCAGCAGCCCCGGGGAGGCCTTCACAGATACGCAGTATTTT.

This clonotype has a count of ten or more. The chain combines TRBV3-1 with TRBJ2-3, with D possibly TRBD2 on 6 matching bases. With 0 bases removed from V and 1 base from J, the gap between germline ends came to 20 bases. The length of the CDR3 is 19 residues. Germline CDR1 reads LGHDT; CDR2 reads YNNKEL (reference sequence). In nucleotides, the CDR3 is TGTGCCAGCAGCCAAGACTGGGGTATGGCGGGAATACGCACAGATACGCAGTATTTT. Its translation: CASSQDWGMAGIRTDTQYF.

This clonotype turned up a few times. The V gene is TRBV4-1, the J gene TRBJ2-1, with D possibly matching TRBD2 (5 bases). In germline, CDR1 is MGHRA, CDR2 YSYEKL. The CDR3 has 14 residues. V dropped 3 bases and J dropped 5 bases, with 11 bases sitting between them. CDR3 nucleotide sequence: TGCGCCAGCAGCCATCCGGGAAGAAACAATGAGCAGTTCTTC. Its translation is CASSHPGRNNEQFF.

This chain joins TRBV7-6 and TRBJ1-2, with D possibly TRBD1 on 5 matching bases. V lost 5 bases and J lost 1, with 17 bases in between. Germline CDR1 SGHVS, CDR2 FNYEAQ. The CDR3 sequence is 16 residues long. The CDR3 DNA reads TGTGCCAGCAGCCCGGGAGGGGTCTTAAATAACTATGGCTACACCTTC. It translates to CASSPGGVLNNYGYTF.